This TCR beta chain stems from a study of CD8 T cells in ankylosing spondylitis. General study results and limits: It appeared that ankylosing spondylitis blood was characterized by a TCR beta motif of roughly 8 highly homologous variants. The disease-linked clones had a CD8+ phenotype and low blood frequencies. Matched ankylosing spondylitis synovial fluid reportedly contained a significantly enriched population of disease-linked clones.

This clonotype was seen once. Antigen: not known. This CDR3 comprises 15 residues. Germline CDR1 is MNHEY and CDR2 is SMNVEV (reference sequence). J gave up 1 base and V 5 bases, and 6 bases lay outside the gene matches. Each CDR3 protein is one row after TCRdb ran MiXCR on the 5' RACE reads. The sample comprises hundreds of thousands of distinct CDR3 sequences, about 12% of which are singletons, and roughly 0.51% rests with the top ten. This receptor was identified in a male donor with ankylosing spondylitis. Sequenced material: blood, either unsorted or a sorted T cell fraction (not recorded which). The chain has TRBV27 and TRBJ2-7; 9 bases fit TRBD2. CDR3 sequence: CASSAISGGSYEQYF. The CDR3 coding sequence is TGTGCCAGCAGTGCCATTAGCGGGGGATCCTACGAGCAGTACTTC.